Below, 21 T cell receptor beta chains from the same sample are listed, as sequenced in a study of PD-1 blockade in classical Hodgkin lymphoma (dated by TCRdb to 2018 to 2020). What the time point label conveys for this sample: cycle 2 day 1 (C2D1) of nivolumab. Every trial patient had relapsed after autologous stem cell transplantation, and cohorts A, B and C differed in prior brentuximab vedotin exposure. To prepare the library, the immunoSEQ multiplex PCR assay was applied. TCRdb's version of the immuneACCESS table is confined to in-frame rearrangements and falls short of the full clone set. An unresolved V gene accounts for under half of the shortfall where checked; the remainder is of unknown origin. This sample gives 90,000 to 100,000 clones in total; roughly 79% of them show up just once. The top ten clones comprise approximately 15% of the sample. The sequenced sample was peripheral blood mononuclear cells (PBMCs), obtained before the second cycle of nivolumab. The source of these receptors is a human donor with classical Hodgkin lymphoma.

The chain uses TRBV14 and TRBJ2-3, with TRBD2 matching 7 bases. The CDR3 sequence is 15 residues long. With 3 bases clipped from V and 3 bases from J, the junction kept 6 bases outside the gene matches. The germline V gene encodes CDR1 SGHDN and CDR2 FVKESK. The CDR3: CASSQRERVTDTQYF. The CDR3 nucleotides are TGTGCCAGCAGCCAGCGGGAGAGGGTGACAGATACGCAGTATTTT.

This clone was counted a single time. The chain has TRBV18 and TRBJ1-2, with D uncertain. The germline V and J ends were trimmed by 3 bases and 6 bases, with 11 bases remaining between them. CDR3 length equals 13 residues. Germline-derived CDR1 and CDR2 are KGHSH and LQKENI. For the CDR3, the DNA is TGTGCCAGCTCACCCGGCGGGAGCCATGGCTACACCTTC. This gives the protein CASSPGGSHGYTF.

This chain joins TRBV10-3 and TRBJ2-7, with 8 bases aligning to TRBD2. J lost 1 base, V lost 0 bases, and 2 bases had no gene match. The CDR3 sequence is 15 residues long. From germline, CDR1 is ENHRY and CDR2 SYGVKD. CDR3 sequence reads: CAISESTSGSYEQYF. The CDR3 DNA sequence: TGTGCCATCAGTGAGTCAACTAGCGGATCCTACGAGCAGTACTTC.

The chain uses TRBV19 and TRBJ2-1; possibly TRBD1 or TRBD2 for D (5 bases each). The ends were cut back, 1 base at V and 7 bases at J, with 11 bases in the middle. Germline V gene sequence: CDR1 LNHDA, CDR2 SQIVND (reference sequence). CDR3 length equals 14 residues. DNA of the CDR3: TGTGCCAGTAGTATAGTGGGGGAAGGGAATGAGCAGTTCTTC. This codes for CASSIVGEGNEQFF.

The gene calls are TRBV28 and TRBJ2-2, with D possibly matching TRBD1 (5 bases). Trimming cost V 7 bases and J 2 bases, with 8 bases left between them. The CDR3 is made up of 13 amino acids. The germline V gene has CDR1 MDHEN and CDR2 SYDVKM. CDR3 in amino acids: CASNQGNTGELFF. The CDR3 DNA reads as TGTGCCAGCAATCAGGGAAACACCGGGGAGCTGTTTTTT.

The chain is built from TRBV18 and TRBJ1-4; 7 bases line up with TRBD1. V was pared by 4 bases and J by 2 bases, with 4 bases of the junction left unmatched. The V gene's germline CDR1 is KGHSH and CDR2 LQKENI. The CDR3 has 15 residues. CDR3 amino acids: CASSRTTGTNEKLFF. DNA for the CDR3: TGTGCCAGCTCACGAACGACAGGGACTAATGAAAAACTGTTTTTT.

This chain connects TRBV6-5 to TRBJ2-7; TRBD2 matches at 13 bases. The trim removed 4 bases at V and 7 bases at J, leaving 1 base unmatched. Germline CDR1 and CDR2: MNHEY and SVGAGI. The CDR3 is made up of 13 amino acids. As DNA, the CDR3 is TGTGCCAGCAGTTCGGGACTAGCGGGAGAGCAGTACTTC. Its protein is CASSSGLAGEQYF.

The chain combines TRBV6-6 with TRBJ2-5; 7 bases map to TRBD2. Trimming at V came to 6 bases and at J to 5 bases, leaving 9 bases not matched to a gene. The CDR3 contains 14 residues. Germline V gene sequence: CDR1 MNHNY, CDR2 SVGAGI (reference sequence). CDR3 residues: CASRTSSTGETQYF. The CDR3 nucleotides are TGTGCCAGCAGGACTAGCAGCACGGGGGAGACCCAGTACTTC.

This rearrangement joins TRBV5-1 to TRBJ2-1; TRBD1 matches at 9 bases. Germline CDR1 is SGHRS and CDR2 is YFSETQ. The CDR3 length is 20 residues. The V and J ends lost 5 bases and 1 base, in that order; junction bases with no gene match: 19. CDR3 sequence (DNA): TGCGCCAGCAGAGCATCCCGGGACAGGGCCACTAGCTGGTCCTACAATGAGCAGTTCTTC. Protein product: CASRASRDRATSWSYNEQFF.

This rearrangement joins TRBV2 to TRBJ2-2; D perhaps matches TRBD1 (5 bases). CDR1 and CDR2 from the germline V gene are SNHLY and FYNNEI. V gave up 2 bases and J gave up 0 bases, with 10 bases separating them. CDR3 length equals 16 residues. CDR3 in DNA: TGTGCCAGCAGTGAACGGCAGGGCGCGAACACCGGGGAGCTGTTTTTT. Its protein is CASSERQGANTGELFF. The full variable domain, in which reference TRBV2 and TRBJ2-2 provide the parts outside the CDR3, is EPEVTQTPSHQVTQMGQEVILRCVPISNHLYFYWYRQILGQKVEFLVSFYNNEISEKSEIFDDQFSVERPDGSNFTLKIRSTKLEDSAMYFCASSERQGANTGELFFGEGSRLTVL.

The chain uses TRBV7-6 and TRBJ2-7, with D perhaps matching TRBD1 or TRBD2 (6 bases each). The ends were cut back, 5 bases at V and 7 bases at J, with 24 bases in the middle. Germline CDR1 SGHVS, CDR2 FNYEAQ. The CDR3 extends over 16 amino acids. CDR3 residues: CASSGRTGPEGGEQYF. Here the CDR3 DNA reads TGTGCCAGCAGCGGGAGAACAGGGCCCGAAGGGGGGGAGCAGTACTTC.

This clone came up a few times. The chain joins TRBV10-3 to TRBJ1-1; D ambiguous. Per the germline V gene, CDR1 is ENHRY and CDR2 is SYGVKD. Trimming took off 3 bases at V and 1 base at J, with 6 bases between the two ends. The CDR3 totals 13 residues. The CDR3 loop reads CAISEGQNTEAFF. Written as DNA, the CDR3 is TGTGCCATCAGTGAAGGGCAGAACACTGAAGCTTTCTTT.

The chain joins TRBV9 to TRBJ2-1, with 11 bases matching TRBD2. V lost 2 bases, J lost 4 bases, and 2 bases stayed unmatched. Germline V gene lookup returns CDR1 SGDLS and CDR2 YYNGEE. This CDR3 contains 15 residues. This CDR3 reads CASSVGLAAYNEQFF. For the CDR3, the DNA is TGTGCCAGCAGCGTGGGACTAGCGGCTTACAATGAGCAGTTCTTC.

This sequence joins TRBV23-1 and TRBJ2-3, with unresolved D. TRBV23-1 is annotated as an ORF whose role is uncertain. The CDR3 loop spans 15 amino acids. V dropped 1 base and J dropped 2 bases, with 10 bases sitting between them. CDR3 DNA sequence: TGCGCCAGCAGTCAATGCCCAGATCCCACAGATACGCAGTATTTT. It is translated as CASSQCPDPTDTQYF.

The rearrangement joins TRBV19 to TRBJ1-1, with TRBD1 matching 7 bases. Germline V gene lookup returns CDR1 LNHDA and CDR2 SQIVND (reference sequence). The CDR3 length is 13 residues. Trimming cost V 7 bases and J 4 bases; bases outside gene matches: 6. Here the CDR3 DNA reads TGTGCCAGTAAGGAGCAGGGGGGCACTGAAGCTTTCTTT. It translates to CASKEQGGTEAFF.

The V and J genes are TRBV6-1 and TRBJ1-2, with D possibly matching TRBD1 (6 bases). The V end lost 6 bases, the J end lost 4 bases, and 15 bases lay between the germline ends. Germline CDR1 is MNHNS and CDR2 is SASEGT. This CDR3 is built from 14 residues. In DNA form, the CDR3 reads TGTGCCAGCAGGCTCACACAGGGTAGCTATGGCTACACCTTC. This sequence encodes CASRLTQGSYGYTF.

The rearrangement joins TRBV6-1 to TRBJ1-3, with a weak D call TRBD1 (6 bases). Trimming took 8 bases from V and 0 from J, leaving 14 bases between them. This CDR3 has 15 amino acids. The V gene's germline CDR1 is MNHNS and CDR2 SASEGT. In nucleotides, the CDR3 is TGTGCCAGCCAACAGGGACCGACCTCTGGAAACACCATATATTTT. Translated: CASQQGPTSGNTIYF.

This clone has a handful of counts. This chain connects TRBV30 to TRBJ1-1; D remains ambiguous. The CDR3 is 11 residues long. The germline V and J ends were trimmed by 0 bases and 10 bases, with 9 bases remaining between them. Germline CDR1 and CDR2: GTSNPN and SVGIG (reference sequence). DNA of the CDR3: TGTGCCTGGAGTGTAATGGTGGGAGCTTTCTTT. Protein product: CAWSVMVGAFF.

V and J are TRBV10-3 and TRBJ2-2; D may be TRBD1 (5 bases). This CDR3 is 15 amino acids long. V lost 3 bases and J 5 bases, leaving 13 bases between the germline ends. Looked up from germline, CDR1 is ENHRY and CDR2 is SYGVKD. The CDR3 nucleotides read TGTGCCATCAGTGAATTTCAGGGTGGGACCGGGGAGCTGTTTTTT. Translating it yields CAISEFQGGTGELFF.

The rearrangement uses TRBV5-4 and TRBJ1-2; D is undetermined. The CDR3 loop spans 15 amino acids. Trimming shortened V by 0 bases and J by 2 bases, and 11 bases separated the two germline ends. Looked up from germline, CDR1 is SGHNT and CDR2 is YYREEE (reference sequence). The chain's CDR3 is CASSLERARNYGYTF. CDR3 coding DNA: TGTGCCAGCAGCTTGGAGAGAGCCCGAAACTATGGCTACACCTTC.

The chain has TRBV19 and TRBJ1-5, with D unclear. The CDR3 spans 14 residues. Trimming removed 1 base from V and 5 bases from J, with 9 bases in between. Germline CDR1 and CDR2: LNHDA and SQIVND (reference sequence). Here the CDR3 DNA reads TGTGCCAGTAGTATAGGAGCAGGACATCAGCCCCAGCATTTT. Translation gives CASSIGAGHQPQHF. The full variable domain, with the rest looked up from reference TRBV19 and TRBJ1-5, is DGGITQSPKYLFRKEGQNVTLSCEQNLNHDAMYWYRQDPGQGLRLIYYSQIVNDFQKGDIAEGYSVSREKKESFPLTVTSAQKNPTAFYLCASSIGAGHQPQHFGDGTRLSIL.